The sequence of this T cell receptor (beta chain) was determined in a study of CD8+CD57+ T cells in acquired aplastic anemia. In the study overall: 3 to 4 ug was the average amount of DNA from sorted CD4+ and CD8+ cells.

For sequencing, patients were chosen who had shown expansion of CD8+CD57+ cells by flow cytometry. With respect to this clonotype: The antigen remains unidentified.

Genomic DNA constituted the template upon which TCR beta VDJ and CDR3 profiling was performed. TCRdb ran MiXCR on the reads and lists one entry per CDR3 protein. The sample shows 150,000 to 180,000 distinct CDR3 sequences, roughly 54% of them seen only once. The V gene's germline CDR1 is SGHTA and CDR2 FQGNSA. V lost 5 bases and J 14 bases, leaving 13 bases between the germline ends. The CDR3 runs to 12 residues. Findings of the study overall: No significant difference in CD8+ Simpson's diversity was found between patients and controls.

This sequence was found in a human donor with aplastic anemia. The chain couples TRBV7-2 to TRBJ2-6; D is ambiguous. Sequenced material: sorted CD4+, CD8+, or CD8+CD57+ T cells (not recorded which) from PBMCs. CDR3 residues: CASSPTEALLTF. For the CDR3, the DNA is TGTGCCAGCAGCCCCACCGAAGCGCTCCTGACTTTC.